This entry concerns a single T cell receptor (beta chain). This clonotype has a handful of counts. The antigen it binds to is not known. Base-call qualities are not available, and no considerably larger clone is one nucleotide away. Ophthalmopathy patients had moderately to severely active disease, with a Clinical Activity Score of 3 or more, a NOSPECS grade of 4 or more, and a disease duration of less than 3 months. Patients with uncontrolled infections, other autoimmune diseases, pregnancy or lactation were excluded. Diagnoses relied on clinical symptoms, serum thyroxine and TRAb, thyroid ultrasound and orbital computed tomography. Ficoll-Paque density gradient centrifugation was used to isolate PBMCs from about 10 ml of fresh peripheral blood. Total RNA was extracted using Trizol reagent, and RNA quality was assessed on an Agilent 2100 Bioanalyzer. The CDR3 contains 14 residues, cysteine and phenylalanine counted. The kept DNA is CDR3 alone, 42 bases in frame from the first base. V drops 5 bases and J drops 3 bases, leaving 14 bases in between. Via the germline V gene (reference sequence), CDR1 is DFQATT and CDR2 SNEGSKA.

This entry belongs to a study of T cells in Graves' hyperthyroidism and ophthalmopathy (dated by TCRdb to between 2017 and 2020). In terms of the full investigation: Peripheral blood samples were taken at the time of initial diagnosis, prior to any treatment. TCR Vbeta CDR3 sequencing of approximately 140 peripheral blood samples (over 40 ophthalmopathy, some 75 hyperthyroidism and roughly 17 progressor patients) is reported in the paper. Thyroid tissue and blood T-cell repertoires from about six Graves' hyperthyroidism patients were also compared in the study. A discovery cohort of 95 to 100 patients, 43 with Graves' ophthalmopathy and roughly 59 with stable Graves' hyperthyroidism, was used to find distinguishing TCR V-J signatures. Once sampling was done, hyperthyroidism patients were given methimazole at a starting dose of 30 mg daily, whereas ophthalmopathy patients were given high-dose intravenous methylprednisolone. Whether ophthalmopathy could be predicted prospectively was tested in an independent validation cohort made up of approximately 19 hyperthyroidism patients plus 17 patients who later progressed to ophthalmopathy. The roughly 100 discovery patients were divided at random into training and test sets in a 7:3 ratio.

TCR beta CDR3 regions were amplified from RNA transcripts. The TCR CDR3 was subjected to a first round of RT-PCR using the HTBI primer set and the Qiagen OneStep RT-PCR kit. A second multiplex PCR round built the libraries, followed by size selection and purification. Paired-end sequencing of the libraries was performed with 100 bp reads on an Illumina HiSeq2000. On the study's bioinformatics: SOAPnuke was used to process the raw data, throwing out any read that contained adapters or uncalled bases, had a mean Phred below 15, or lacked an exact constant-primer or identifier match. COPE v1.2.5 was used to merge the high-quality paired reads, and each unique nucleotide sequence was defined as a clonotype. MiTCR v1.1 was used to align the clonotypes against IMGT TRBV, TRBD and TRBJ reference segments. The analysis included only V-J combinations with a frequency above 0.0001, which together covered approximately 99% of the repertoires. The TCS score was defined as the ratio of F50 (clonal expansion) to E x V (chaos), calculated using BLOSUM62-based TCRdist between CDR3 peptides within each V-J. Welch's t-statistics and random forest reduced some 510 V-J features to some 14, which were used in a naive Bayes classifier (R e1071). TCRdb's own reprocessing of the public reads used fastp at Q25 and MiXCR and kept productive beta chains. Rows are combined by CDR3 protein, so each entry shows the most common genes and DNA. The V and J calls reflect TCRdb's pipeline rather than the authors' work. The sample includes around 370,000 distinct CDR3 sequences, with around 20% observed a single time. The ten largest account for over 35% of the sample.

Overall study outcomes, separate from this receptor: No statistical method was used to set the sample size in advance, and investigators knew the group allocation. In validation, the model predicted progression to ophthalmopathy with approximately 71% sensitivity and around 72% specificity, a median of 6.5 months before onset. Most expanded thyroid clonotypes (frequency above 0.001) were also detected in blood, suggesting blood repertoires may reflect thyroid immune responses. In cross-validation, a model built on a 13 V-J signature told ophthalmopathy apart from stable hyperthyroidism with approximately 90% sensitivity and 81% to 82% specificity, and in testing the same model reached 80%/75%.

The receptor comes from a man between 18 and 29 years old with Graves' ophthalmopathy. Input material: blood. Rearrangement joined TRBV20-1 to TRBJ1-3; 5 matching bases give a weak D call of TRBD1. The CDR3 region reads CSAAGGLSGNTIYF. The DNA sequence is TGCAGTGCTGCGGGGGGGTTAAGTGGAAACACCATATATTTT.